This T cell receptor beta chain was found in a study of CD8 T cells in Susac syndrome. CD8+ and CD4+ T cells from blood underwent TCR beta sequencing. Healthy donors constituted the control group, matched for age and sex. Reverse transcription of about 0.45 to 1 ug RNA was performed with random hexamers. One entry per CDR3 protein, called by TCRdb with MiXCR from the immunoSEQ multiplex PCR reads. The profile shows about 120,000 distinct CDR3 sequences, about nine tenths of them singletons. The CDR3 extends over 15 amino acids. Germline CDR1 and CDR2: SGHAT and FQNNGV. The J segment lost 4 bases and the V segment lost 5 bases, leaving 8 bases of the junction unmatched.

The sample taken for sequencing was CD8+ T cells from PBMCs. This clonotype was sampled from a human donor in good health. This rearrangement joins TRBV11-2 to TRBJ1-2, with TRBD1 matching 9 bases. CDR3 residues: CASSPPGTGIYGYTF. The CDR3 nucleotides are TGTGCCAGCAGCCCACCCGGGACAGGGATCTATGGCTACACCTTC.